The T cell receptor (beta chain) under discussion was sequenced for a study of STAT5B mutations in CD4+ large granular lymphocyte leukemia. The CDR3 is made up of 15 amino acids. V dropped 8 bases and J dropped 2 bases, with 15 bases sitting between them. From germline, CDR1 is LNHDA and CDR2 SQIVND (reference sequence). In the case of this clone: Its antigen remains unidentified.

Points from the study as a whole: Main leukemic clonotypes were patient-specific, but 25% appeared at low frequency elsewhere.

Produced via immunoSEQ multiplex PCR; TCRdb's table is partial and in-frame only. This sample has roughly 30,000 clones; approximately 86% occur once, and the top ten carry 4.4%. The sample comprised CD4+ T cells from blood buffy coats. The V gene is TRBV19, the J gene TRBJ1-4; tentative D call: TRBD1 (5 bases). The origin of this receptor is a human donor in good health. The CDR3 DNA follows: TGTGCCAGTCAGGACCCGGGACGGACTAATGAAAAACTGTTTTTT. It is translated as CASQDPGRTNEKLFF.